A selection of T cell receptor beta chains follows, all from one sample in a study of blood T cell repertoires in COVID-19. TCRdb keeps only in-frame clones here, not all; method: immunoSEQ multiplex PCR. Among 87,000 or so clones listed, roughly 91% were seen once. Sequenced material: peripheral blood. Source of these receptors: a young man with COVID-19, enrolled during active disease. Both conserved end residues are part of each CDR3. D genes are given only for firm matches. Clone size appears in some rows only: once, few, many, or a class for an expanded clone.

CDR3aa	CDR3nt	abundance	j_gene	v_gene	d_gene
CSVEDRSGGELFF	TGCAGCGTTGAAGATCGTTCGGGCGGGGAGCTGTTTTTT	NA	TRBJ2-2	TRBV29-1	NA
CASSIARGNTEAFF	TGTGCCAGTAGTATAGCCAGGGGTAACACTGAAGCTTTCTTT	NA	TRBJ1-1	TRBV19	NA
CASSPATGSYEQYF	TGCGCCAGCAGCCCTGCGACAGGGAGCTACGAGCAGTACTTC	NA	TRBJ2-7	TRBV4-3	TRBD1
CAWSGLGEGATNEKLLF	TGTGCCTGGAGTGGTTTAGGGGAGGGTGCGACTAATGAAAAACTGCTTTTT	NA	TRBJ1-4	TRBV30	NA
CATSSKTDGYEQYF	TGTGCCACCTCGAGTAAGACAGACGGCTACGAGCAGTACTTC	NA	TRBJ2-7	TRBV10-3	NA
CAWSPGVWNEKLFF	TGTGCCTGGAGCCCGGGGGTTTGGAATGAAAAACTGTTTTTT	few	TRBJ1-4	TRBV30	NA
CASSLAVGSGSEAFF	TGTGCCAGCAGCTTAGCCGTAGGGTCGGGATCGGAAGCTTTCTTT	medium-sized	TRBJ1-1	TRBV7-8	NA
CASSYPTRNSPLHF	TGTGCCAGCAGTTACCCTACCAGGAATTCACCCCTCCACTTT	NA	TRBJ1-6	TRBV6-2/TRBV6-3	NA
CASSESGSSTGELFF	TGTGCCAGCAGTGAAAGCGGGAGTAGCACCGGGGAGCTGTTTTTT	few	TRBJ2-2	TRBV6-1	TRBD2
CASSYGTSWNEQFF	TGTGCCAGCAGTTACGGGACTAGTTGGAATGAGCAGTTCTTC	NA	TRBJ2-1	TRBV6-2/TRBV6-3	TRBD2
CASSQELAGVGGELFF	TGCGCCAGCAGCCAAGAACTAGCGGGAGTTGGCGGGGAGCTGTTTTTT	NA	TRBJ2-2	TRBV4-3	TRBD2
CASSPGTANEAFF	TGTGCCAGCAGCCCCGGGACAGCCAATGAAGCTTTCTTT	NA	TRBJ1-1	TRBV28	TRBD1
CASSYPKQMQRDWAYEQYF	TGTGCCAGCAGCTACCCCAAACAGATGCAGAGGGACTGGGCCTACGAGCAGTACTTC	NA	TRBJ2-7	TRBV7-4	NA
CSVESQQGYLGELFF	TGCAGCGTTGAATCGCAGCAGGGCTATCTTGGGGAGCTGTTTTTT	NA	TRBJ2-2	TRBV29-1	NA
CASSLGGLGDTIYF	TGTGCCAGCAGTTTGGGGGGTTTGGGGGACACCATATATTTT	NA	TRBJ1-3	TRBV28	NA
CASRSLGGTSGSPDTQYF	TGCGCCAGCAGATCCTTGGGCGGGACTAGCGGGAGCCCAGATACGCAGTATTTT	NA	TRBJ2-3	TRBV5-1	TRBD2
CASSPRTGAYEQYF	TGCGCCAGCAGCCCACGGACAGGGGCCTACGAGCAGTACTTC	NA	TRBJ2-7	TRBV4-3	TRBD1
CASSQLNSYEQYF	TGCGCCAGCAGCCAACTAAACTCCTACGAGCAGTACTTC	NA	TRBJ2-7	TRBV4-1	NA
CASKASRTSVTYEQYF	TGTGCCAGTAAAGCTTCAAGGACTAGCGTTACCTACGAGCAGTACTTC	NA	TRBJ2-7	TRBV19	TRBD2
CASSKAGGSSYEQYF	TGTGCCAGCTCAAAAGCGGGAGGGTCCTCCTACGAGCAGTACTTC	NA	TRBJ2-7	TRBV18	TRBD2
CSVDRGRAGELFF	TGCAGCGTTGACAGGGGGAGAGCCGGGGAGCTGTTTTTT	NA	TRBJ2-2	TRBV29-1	TRBD1
CAIPQPGTPGEKLFF	TGTGCCATCCCACAACCAGGGACACCAGGTGAAAAACTGTTTTTT	NA	TRBJ1-4	TRBV7-9	NA
CASSVSGGKGANVLTF	TGTGCCAGCAGCGTATCCGGGGGAAAAGGGGCCAACGTCCTGACTTTC	NA	TRBJ2-6	TRBV9	NA
CASSLGQLDEQYF	TGTGCCAGCAGCTTGGGACAGTTGGACGAGCAGTACTTC	NA	TRBJ2-7	TRBV5-5	NA
CASSSRLLTGRGGYTF	TGTGCCAGCAGCTCGCGGCTGTTGACAGGGCGGGGTGGCTACACCTTC	NA	TRBJ1-2	TRBV5-6	TRBD1
CARSPRGRAQPQHF	TGTGCCAGAAGCCCCAGGGGGCGCGCTCAGCCCCAGCATTTT	NA	TRBJ1-5	TRBV7-5	NA
CASSSTRDLYYEQYF	TGTGCCAGCAGTTCGACTCGGGACTTATACTACGAGCAGTACTTC	NA	TRBJ2-7	TRBV27	NA
CASSDLAAGEQYF	TGTGCCAGCAGTGACCTAGCCGCGGGGGAGCAGTACTTC	NA	TRBJ2-7	TRBV6-1	NA
CASTLAGAVYF	TGTGCCAGCACCCTGGCGGGGGCGGTCTACTTC	NA	TRBJ2-5	TRBV7-2	NA
CASSQEYGHLNTEAFF	TGTGCCAGCAGCCAAGAGTACGGACATTTGAACACTGAAGCTTTCTTT	few	TRBJ1-1	TRBV3-1/TRBV3-2	NA
CASSTYKPAASGGVYEQYF	TGTGCCAGCAGCACATATAAGCCGGCGGCGAGCGGGGGCGTCTACGAGCAGTACTTC	NA	TRBJ2-7	TRBV11-2	TRBD2
CASLAGVALEQYF	TGTGCCAGCCTAGCGGGCGTGGCCCTCGAGCAGTACTTC	once	TRBJ2-7	TRBV2	TRBD2
CASRRGYNEQFF	TGTGCCAGCCGCCGAGGGTACAATGAGCAGTTCTTC	NA	TRBJ2-1	TRBV12-3/TRBV12-4	NA
CASSAIAPDRGYEQYF	TGTGCCAGCAGCGCTATAGCCCCGGACAGGGGATACGAGCAGTACTTC	NA	TRBJ2-7	TRBV11-2	TRBD1
CASSYSGRDDTQYF	TGTGCCAGCAGTTATAGCGGGAGGGACGATACGCAGTATTTT	NA	TRBJ2-3	TRBV6-5	TRBD2
CASSQDWQGIDEQYF	TGCGCCAGCAGCCAAGATTGGCAGGGAATCGACGAGCAGTACTTC	NA	TRBJ2-7	TRBV4-3	NA
CASSLRAGRGTGELFF	TGTGCCAGCAGCTTAAGAGCGGGTCGTGGCACCGGGGAGCTGTTTTTT	NA	TRBJ2-2	TRBV7-2	NA
CASSLRRAYEQYF	TGTGCCAGCAGCTTACGGAGGGCCTACGAGCAGTACTTC	once	TRBJ2-7	TRBV5-6	NA
CASSNEGRYTGELFF	TGTGCCAGCAGCAATGAAGGGAGATACACCGGGGAGCTGTTTTTT	NA	TRBJ2-2	TRBV21-1	NA
CASSAMLGTEAFF	TGTGCCTCCTCCGCGATGCTAGGCACTGAAGCTTTCTTT	NA	TRBJ1-1	TRBV30	NA
CASSLGLAGTYEQYF	TGTGCCAGCAGCCTGGGACTAGCGGGAACCTACGAGCAGTACTTC	NA	TRBJ2-7	TRBV5-4	TRBD2
CATMTGGNTGELFF	TGTGCCACCATGACAGGGGGCAACACCGGGGAGCTGTTTTTT	NA	TRBJ2-2	TRBV15	TRBD1
CASSFWGGGEAFF	TGTGCCAGCAGTTTTTGGGGGGGAGGAGAGGCTTTCTTT	NA	TRBJ1-1	TRBV12-3/TRBV12-4	NA
CASSLTGASYEQYF	TGCGCCAGCAGCTTGACCGGAGCCTCCTACGAGCAGTACTTC	NA	TRBJ2-7	TRBV5-1	NA
CASSSHRGGGYTF	TGTGCCAGCAGCTCCCACAGGGGAGGCGGCTACACCTTC	NA	TRBJ1-2	TRBV7-3	TRBD1
CASSPGNGGNPYEQYF	TGTGCCAGCAGCCCAGGGAACGGCGGGAATCCCTACGAGCAGTACTTC	NA	TRBJ2-7	TRBV27	NA
CASSIREGTGNTIYF	TGTGCCAGCAGCATCAGGGAGGGTACAGGAAACACCATATATTTT	NA	TRBJ1-3	TRBV6-5	NA
CASRGQVSSYEQYF	TGTGCCAGCAGAGGACAGGTCAGCTCCTACGAGCAGTACTTC	NA	TRBJ2-7	TRBV2	TRBD1
CASSLADRIYGYTF	TGTGCCAGCAGCTTGGCTGACAGAATCTATGGCTACACCTTC	NA	TRBJ1-2	TRBV5-8	NA
CASSFMTEGDEQFF	TGTGCCAGCAGCTTTATGACCGAAGGGGATGAGCAGTTCTTC	once	TRBJ2-1	TRBV11-2	NA
CASSPRLGTRAYEQYF	TGTGCCAGCAGCCCCCGCCTCGGGACACGAGCCTACGAGCAGTACTTC	NA	TRBJ2-7	TRBV5-6	NA
CASSFGQGYNYEQYF	TGTGCCAGCAGTTTCGGACAGGGGTATAACTACGAGCAGTACTTC	NA	TRBJ2-7	TRBV7-2	TRBD1
CASSLGQGGPSSYEQYF	TGTGCCAGCAGCTTGGGTCAGGGAGGGCCGAGCTCCTACGAGCAGTACTTC	NA	TRBJ2-7	TRBV5-4	TRBD2
CASSLVPGLGIEQYF	TGTGCCAGCAGTTTAGTCCCGGGACTAGGTATCGAGCAGTACTTC	NA	TRBJ2-7	TRBV27	TRBD2
CASSLTGENTEAFF	TGTGCCAGCAGCTTAACCGGGGAAAACACTGAAGCTTTCTTT	NA	TRBJ1-1	TRBV7-2	NA
CATSRLLAGGTTGELFF	TGTGCCACCAGCAGACTATTAGCGGGAGGAACGACCGGGGAGCTGTTTTTT	NA	TRBJ2-2	TRBV15	TRBD2
CASSLAGGTYEQYF	TGTGCCAGCAGCTTAGCGGGGGGAACCTACGAGCAGTACTTC	once	TRBJ2-7	TRBV7-8	NA